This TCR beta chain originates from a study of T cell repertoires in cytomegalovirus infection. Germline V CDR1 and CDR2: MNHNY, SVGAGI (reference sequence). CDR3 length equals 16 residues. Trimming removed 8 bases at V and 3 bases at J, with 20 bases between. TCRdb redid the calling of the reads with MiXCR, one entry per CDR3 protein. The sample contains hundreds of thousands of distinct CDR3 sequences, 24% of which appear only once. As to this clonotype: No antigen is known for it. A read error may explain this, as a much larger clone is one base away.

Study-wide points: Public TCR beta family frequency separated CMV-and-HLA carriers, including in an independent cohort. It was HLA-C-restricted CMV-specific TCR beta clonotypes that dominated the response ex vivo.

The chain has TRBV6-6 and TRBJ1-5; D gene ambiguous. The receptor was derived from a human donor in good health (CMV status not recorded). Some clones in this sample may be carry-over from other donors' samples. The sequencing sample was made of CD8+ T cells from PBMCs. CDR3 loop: CASSSRAFDDNQPQHF. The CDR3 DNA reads TGTGCCAGCTCCTCCCGTGCATTTGACGACAATCAGCCCCAGCATTTT.